This T cell receptor (beta chain) originates from a study of monozygotic twins with inflammatory bowel disease. The CDR3 contains 14 residues. Per the germline V gene, CDR1 is GTSNPN and CDR2 is SVGIG (reference sequence). From the 5' RACE reads, TCRdb lists one entry per CDR3 protein and no DNA. The ten most abundant clones cover approximately 7.7% of a sample with 200,000 to 250,000 distinct CDR3 sequences. Sample: blood. This clonotype was sampled from a human donor with ulcerative colitis or Crohn's disease, or a healthy co-twin of an affected twin (not recorded which). The chain couples TRBV30 to TRBJ1-4. The CDR3 here is CACRVGTANEKLFF.